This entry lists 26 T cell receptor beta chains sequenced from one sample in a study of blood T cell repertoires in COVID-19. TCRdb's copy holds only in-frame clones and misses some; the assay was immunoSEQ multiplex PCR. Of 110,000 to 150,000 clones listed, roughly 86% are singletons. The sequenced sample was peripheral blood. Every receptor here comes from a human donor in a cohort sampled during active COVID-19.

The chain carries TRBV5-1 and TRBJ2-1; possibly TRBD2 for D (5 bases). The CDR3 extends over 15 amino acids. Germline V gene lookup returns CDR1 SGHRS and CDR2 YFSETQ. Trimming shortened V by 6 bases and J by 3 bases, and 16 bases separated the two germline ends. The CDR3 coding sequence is TGCGCCAGCACCGAGGACCCGGGAAACTACAATGAGCAGTTCTTC. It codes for CASTEDPGNYNEQFF.

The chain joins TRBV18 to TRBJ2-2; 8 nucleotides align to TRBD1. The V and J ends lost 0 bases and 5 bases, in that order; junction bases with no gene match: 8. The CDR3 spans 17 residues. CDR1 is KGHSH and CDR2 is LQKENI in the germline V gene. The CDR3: CASSPPWSTGVTGELFF. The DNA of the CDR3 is TGTGCCAGCTCACCACCGTGGTCGACAGGGGTAACCGGGGAGCTGTTTTTT. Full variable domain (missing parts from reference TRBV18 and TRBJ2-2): NAGVMQNPRHLVRRRGQEARLRCSPMKGHSHVYWYRQLPEEGLKFMVYLQKENIIDESGMPKERFSAEFPKEGPSILRIQQVVRGDSAAYFCASSPPWSTGVTGELFFGEGSRLTVL.

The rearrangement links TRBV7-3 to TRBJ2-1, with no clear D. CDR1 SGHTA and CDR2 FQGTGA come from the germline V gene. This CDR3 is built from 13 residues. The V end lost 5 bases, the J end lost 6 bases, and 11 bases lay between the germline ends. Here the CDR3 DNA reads TGTGCCAGCAGCCCGGTCTCTTCCAATGAGCAGTTCTTC. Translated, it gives CASSPVSSNEQFF.

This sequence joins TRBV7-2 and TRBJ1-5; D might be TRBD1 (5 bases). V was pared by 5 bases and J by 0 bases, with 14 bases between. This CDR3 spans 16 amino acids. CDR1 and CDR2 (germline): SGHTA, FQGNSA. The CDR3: CASSPGGGYSNQPQHF. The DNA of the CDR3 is TGTGCCAGCAGCCCGGGGGGAGGGTATAGCAATCAGCCCCAGCATTTT.

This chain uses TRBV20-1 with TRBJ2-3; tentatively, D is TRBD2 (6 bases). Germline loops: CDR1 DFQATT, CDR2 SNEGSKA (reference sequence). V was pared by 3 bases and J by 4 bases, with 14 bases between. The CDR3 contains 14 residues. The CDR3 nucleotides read TGCAGTGCTAGTTTAGCAGGCGGGGCAGATACGCAGTATTTT. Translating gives CSASLAGGADTQYF.

The CDR3 loop is CASSSNYRANEQFF. The CDR3 nucleotides are TGTGCCAGCAGCTCCAACTACAGGGCCAATGAGCAGTTCTTC. The chain employs TRBV11-2 and TRBJ2-1; TRBD1 might be the D (6 bases). Trimming took 4 bases from V and 6 from J, leaving 13 bases between them. This CDR3 contains 14 residues. Germline V lookup: CDR1 SGHAT, CDR2 FQNNGV.

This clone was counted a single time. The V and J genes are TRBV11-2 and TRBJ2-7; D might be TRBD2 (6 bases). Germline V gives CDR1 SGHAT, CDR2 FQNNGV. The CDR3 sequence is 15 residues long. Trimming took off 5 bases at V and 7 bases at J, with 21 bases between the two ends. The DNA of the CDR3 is TGTGCCAGCAGCCCCCGTCCGGCCGGGGGATTGGAGCAGTACTTC. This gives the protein CASSPRPAGGLEQYF.

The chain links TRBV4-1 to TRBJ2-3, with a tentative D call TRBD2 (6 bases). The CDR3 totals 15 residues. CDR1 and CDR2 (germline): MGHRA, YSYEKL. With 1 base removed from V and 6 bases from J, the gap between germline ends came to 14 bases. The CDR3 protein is CASSQVGGGPDTQYF. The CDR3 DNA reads TGCGCCAGCAGCCAAGTGGGGGGAGGACCCGATACGCAGTATTTT.

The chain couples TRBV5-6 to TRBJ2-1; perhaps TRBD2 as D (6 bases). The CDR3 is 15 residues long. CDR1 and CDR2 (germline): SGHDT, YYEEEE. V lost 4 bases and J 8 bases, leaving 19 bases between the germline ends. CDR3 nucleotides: TGTGCCAGCAGCATAGGCTTGGTCGGGGGAGATGAGCAGTTCTTC. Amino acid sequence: CASSIGLVGGDEQFF.

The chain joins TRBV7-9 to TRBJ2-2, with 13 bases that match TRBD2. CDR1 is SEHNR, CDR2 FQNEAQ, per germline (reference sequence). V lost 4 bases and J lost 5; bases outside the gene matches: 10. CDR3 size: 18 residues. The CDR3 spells CASSSGLAGRRGTGELFF. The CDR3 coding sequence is TGTGCCAGCAGCTCGGGACTAGCGGGACGCCGAGGGACCGGGGAGCTGTTTTTT. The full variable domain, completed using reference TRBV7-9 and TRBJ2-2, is DTGVSQNPRHKITKRGQNVTFRCDPISEHNRLYWYRQTLGQGPEFLTYFQNEAQLEKSRLLSDRFSAERPKGSFSTLEIQRTEQGDSAMYLCASSSGLAGRRGTGELFFGEGSRLTVL.

CDR3 coding DNA: TGTGCCAGCAGTTCCGGGAAATTAGGCTACACCTTC. Amino acids: CASSSGKLGYTF. The rearrangement joins TRBV28 to TRBJ1-2; D is undetermined. CDR3 length: 12 residues. The V end was cut by 4 bases, the J end by 8 bases, with 11 bases between. The germline V gene encodes CDR1 MDHEN and CDR2 SYDVKM.

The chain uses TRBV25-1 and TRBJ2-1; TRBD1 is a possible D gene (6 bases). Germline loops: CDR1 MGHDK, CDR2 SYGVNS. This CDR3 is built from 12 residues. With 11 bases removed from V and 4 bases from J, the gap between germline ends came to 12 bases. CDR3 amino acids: CAVQGPYNEQFF. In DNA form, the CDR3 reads TGTGCCGTACAGGGCCCATACAATGAGCAGTTCTTC.

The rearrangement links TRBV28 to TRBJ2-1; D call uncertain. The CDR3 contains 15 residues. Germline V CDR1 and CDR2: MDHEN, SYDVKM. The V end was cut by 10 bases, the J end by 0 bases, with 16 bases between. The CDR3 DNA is TGTGCCACCTCTGTGGTGGCCAGCTCCTACAATGAGCAGTTCTTC. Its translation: CATSVVASSYNEQFF.

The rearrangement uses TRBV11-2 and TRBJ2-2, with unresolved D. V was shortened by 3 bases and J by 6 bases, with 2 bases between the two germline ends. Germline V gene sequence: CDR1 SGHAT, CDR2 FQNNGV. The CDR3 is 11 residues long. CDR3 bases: TGTGCCAGCAGCTTCGCCGGGGAGCTGTTTTTT. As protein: CASSFAGELFF. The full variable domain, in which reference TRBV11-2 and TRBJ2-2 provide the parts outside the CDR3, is EAGVAQSPRYKIIEKRQSVAFWCNPISGHATLYWYQQILGQGPKLLIQFQNNGVVDDSQLPKDRFSAERLKGVDSTLKIQPAKLEDSAVYLCASSFAGELFFGEGSRLTVL.

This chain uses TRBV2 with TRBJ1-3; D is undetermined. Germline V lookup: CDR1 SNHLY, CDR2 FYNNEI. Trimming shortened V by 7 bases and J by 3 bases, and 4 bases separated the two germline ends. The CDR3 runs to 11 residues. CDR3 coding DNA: TGTGCCAGCACAATTGGAAACACCATATATTTT. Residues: CASTIGNTIYF.

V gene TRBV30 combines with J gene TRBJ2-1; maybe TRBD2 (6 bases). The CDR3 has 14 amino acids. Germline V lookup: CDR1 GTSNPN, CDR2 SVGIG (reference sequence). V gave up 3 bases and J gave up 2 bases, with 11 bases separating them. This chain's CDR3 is CAWREGGTYNEQFF. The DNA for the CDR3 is TGTGCCTGGAGGGAGGGAGGCACCTACAATGAGCAGTTCTTC.

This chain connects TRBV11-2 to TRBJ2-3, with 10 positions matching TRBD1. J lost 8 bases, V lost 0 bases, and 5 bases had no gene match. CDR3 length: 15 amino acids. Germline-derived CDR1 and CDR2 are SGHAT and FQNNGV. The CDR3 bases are TGTGCCAGCAGCTTAGATGTGACAGGGGGCAGTACGCAGTATTTT. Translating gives CASSLDVTGGSTQYF.

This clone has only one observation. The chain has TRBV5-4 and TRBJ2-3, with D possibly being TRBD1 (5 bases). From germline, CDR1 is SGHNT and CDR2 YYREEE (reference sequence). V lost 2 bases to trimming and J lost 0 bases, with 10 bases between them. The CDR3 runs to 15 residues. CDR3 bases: TGTGCCAGCAGCTTAGGGGCAGTCAGCACAGATACGCAGTATTTT. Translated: CASSLGAVSTDTQYF.

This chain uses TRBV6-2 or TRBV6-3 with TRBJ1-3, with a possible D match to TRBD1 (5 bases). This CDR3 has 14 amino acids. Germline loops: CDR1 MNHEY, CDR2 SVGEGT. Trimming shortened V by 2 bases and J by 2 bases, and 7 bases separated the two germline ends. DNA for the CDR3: TGTGCCAGCAGTTACGGAGGGGCTGGAAACACCATATATTTT. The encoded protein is CASSYGGAGNTIYF.

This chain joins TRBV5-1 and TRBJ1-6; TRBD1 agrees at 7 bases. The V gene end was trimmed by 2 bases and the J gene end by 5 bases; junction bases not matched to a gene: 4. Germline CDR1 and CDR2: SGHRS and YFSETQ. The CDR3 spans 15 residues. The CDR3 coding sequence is TGCGCCAGCAGCTTAGGCGGACAGGATAATTCACCCCTCCACTTT. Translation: CASSLGGQDNSPLHF.

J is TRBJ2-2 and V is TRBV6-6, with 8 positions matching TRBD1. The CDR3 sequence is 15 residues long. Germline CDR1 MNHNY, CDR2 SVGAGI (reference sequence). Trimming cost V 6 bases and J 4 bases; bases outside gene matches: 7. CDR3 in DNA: TGTGCCAGCAGCCGAGGAACAGGGGGCACCGGGGAGCTGTTTTTT. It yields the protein CASSRGTGGTGELFF.

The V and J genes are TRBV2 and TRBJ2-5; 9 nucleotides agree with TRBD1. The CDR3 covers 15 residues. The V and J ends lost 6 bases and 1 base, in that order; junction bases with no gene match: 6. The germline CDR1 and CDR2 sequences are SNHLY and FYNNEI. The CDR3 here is CASRAGQGPQETQYF. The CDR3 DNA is TGTGCCAGCAGGGCCGGACAGGGGCCCCAAGAGACCCAGTACTTC. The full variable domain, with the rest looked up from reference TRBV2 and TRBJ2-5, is EPEVTQTPSHQVTQMGQEVILRCVPISNHLYFYWYRQILGQKVEFLVSFYNNEISEKSEIFDDQFSVERPDGSNFTLKIRSTKLEDSAMYFCASRAGQGPQETQYFGPGTRLLVL.

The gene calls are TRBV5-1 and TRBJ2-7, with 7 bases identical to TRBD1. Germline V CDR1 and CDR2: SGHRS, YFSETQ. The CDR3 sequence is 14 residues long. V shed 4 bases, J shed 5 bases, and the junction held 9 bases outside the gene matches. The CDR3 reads CASSIRQGRDEQYF. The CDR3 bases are TGCGCCAGCAGCATCCGACAGGGACGAGACGAGCAGTACTTC.

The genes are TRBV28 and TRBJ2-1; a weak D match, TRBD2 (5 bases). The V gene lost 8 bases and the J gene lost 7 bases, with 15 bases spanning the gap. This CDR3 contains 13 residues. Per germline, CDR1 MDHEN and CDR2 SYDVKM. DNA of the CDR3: TGTGCCAGCGCAGAACCAGCGGTGAATGAGCAGTTCTTC. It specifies CASAEPAVNEQFF.

The CDR3 coding sequence is TGTGCCACGGACAGGGCTAACGAGCAGTACTTC. Translation: CATDRANEQYF. This chain joins TRBV28 and TRBJ2-7; TRBD1 agrees at 8 bases. The ends lost 10 bases at V and 5 bases at J; junction bases unmatched: 4. The germline CDR1 and CDR2 sequences are MDHEN and SYDVKM. This CDR3 contains 11 residues.

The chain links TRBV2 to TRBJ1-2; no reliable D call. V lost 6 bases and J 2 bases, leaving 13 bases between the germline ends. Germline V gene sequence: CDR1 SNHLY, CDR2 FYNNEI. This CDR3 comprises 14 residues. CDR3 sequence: CASRAQTQNYGYTF. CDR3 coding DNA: TGTGCCAGCAGGGCCCAGACTCAGAACTATGGCTACACCTTC.